This TCR beta chain originates from a study of T cell clones after liver transplantation. V shed 9 bases and J shed 3 bases, with 14 bases lying between them. There are 14 residues in the CDR3. The germline V gene encodes CDR1 LNHDA and CDR2 SQIVND (reference sequence). Repertoires were generated with immunoSEQ multiplex PCR, while TCRdb's copy carries only in-frame clones and drops some. The sample carries 45,000 to 60,000 clones, roughly 80% recorded once. This clone was detected only once. Sequencing was performed on CD4+ T cells from blood, taken before liver transplant. The sequence was collected from a human donor who received a liver transplant. This chain uses TRBV19 with TRBJ2-2; D may be TRBD2 (6 bases). The CDR3 nucleotides are TGTGCCAGCGAAGCCATAGCGGACACCGGGGAGCTGTTTTTT. This codes for CASEAIADTGELFF.